A selection of T cell receptor beta chains follows, all from one sample in a study of T-cell memory formation after mild COVID-19. TCRdb fed the 5' RACE reads into MiXCR, producing one record per CDR3 protein. Among fewer than 700,000 distinct CDR3 sequences listed, more than 15% were seen once. The sequenced sample consisted of PBMCs or a T cell subset sorted from them (not recorded which). Receptors originate from an adult woman who had mild COVID-19 (a few samples of this study predate the infection). Cell type and time point are not known. Each CDR3 is given with its conserved first and last residue. Fields, in order: J gene, V gene, D gene, clone size, CDR3 DNA, CDR3 protein. D genes are given only for firm matches. Expanded clones get a size class; other rows say once, few or many, or leave the size out.

TRBJ1-2	TRBV6-5	.	few	TGTGCCAGCAGCCAGGACCGGTATGGCTACACCTTC	CASSQDRYGYTF
TRBJ1-2	TRBV7-9	.	.	TGTGCCAGCAGCCCCGAGGGGCGCTTGAGCTATGGCTACACCTTC	CASSPEGRLSYGYTF
TRBJ2-5	TRBV5-4	TRBD2	few	TGTGCCAGCAGCCTGGGACTAGCGGGAGGAAGGGTCACGGGGGAGACCCAGTACTTC	CASSLGLAGGRVTGETQYF
TRBJ2-5	TRBV20-1	TRBD2	few	TGCAGTGCTAGAGATGGGACTAGCGGGAGGGAAGAGACCCAGTACTTC	CSARDGTSGREETQYF
TRBJ2-7	TRBV5-1	TRBD2	many	TGCGCCAGCGGACTAGCGGGGGCCACCTCCTACGAGCAGTACTTC	CASGLAGATSYEQYF
TRBJ2-6	TRBV6-2/TRBV6-3	TRBD1	.	TGTGCCAGCAGCGTGACAGGGTCCGGGGCCAACGTCCTGACTTTC	CASSVTGSGANVLTF
TRBJ2-3	TRBV7-9	.	.	TGTGCCAGCAGCCTCATAGCGGACACAGATACGCAGTATTTT	CASSLIADTDTQYF
TRBJ2-3	TRBV5-1	.	few	TGCGCCAGCAGCGGAACGGGGTTCACAGATACGCAGTATTTT	CASSGTGFTDTQYF
TRBJ2-3	TRBV7-8	TRBD2	.	TGTGCCAGCAGCTCCCGACTAGCGGGGGGGCCTTTAACTAACCCAGATACGCAGTATTTT	CASSSRLAGGPLTNPDTQYF
TRBJ2-1	TRBV7-3	.	few	TGTGCCAGCAGCCCCTGGGGACGGAGCGATGAGCAGTTCTTC	CASSPWGRSDEQFF
TRBJ1-4	TRBV10-3	.	.	TGTGCCATCAGTGAGAACCCCCGGGGGGGAAATGAAAAACTGTTTTTT	CAISENPRGGNEKLFF
TRBJ2-3	TRBV29-1	.	few	TGCAGCGTTGTGACACGCTCCACTAGCACAGATACGCAGTATTTT	CSVVTRSTSTDTQYF
TRBJ2-1	TRBV5-1	TRBD2	.	TGCGCCAGCAGCTTGGTAGCGGGGAACAATGAGCAGTTCTTC	CASSLVAGNNEQFF
TRBJ2-1	TRBV20-1	.	few	TGCAGTGCTAGAGGAGCGGGTATGAATGAGCAGTTCTTC	CSARGAGMNEQFF
TRBJ2-5	TRBV12-3/TRBV12-4	TRBD2	.	TGTGCCAGCAGTCCCCCTAGCGGGAGTCGGCAGACCCAGTACTTC	CASSPPSGSRQTQYF
TRBJ2-7	TRBV7-9	.	.	TGTGCCAGCAGCTTAGCCTACAGCGTCTTCTACGAGCAGTACTTC	CASSLAYSVFYEQYF
TRBJ2-5	TRBV6-5	TRBD1	.	TGTGCCAGCAGTTACGGACAGGGGACCCAAGAGACCCAGTACTTC	CASSYGQGTQETQYF
TRBJ1-1	TRBV19	.	.	TGTGCCAGTAGGGGCCTGGGGCAGGGCTCAGCTTTCTTT	CASRGLGQGSAFF
TRBJ1-2	TRBV29-1	.	few	TGCAGCGTTGGGACAGTCGATGGCTACACCTTC	CSVGTVDGYTF
TRBJ2-7	TRBV6-5	.	.	TGTGCCAGCAGGAATACTGGGGGGCCGGGGTCCTACGAGCAGTACTTC	CASRNTGGPGSYEQYF
TRBJ2-3	TRBV6-5	TRBD1	few	TGTGCCAGCAGTTACGTTGTGGGACAGGGTCCGAATACGCAGTATTTT	CASSYVVGQGPNTQYF
TRBJ2-3	TRBV12-3/TRBV12-4	.	.	TGTGCCAGCAGTTTAGGGCAGGGGCTAATTCGGACAGATACGCAGTATTTT	CASSLGQGLIRTDTQYF
TRBJ2-7	TRBV4-3	TRBD2	.	TGCGCCAGCAGCCGACGGGAGGGCTCCTACGAGCAGTACTTC	CASSRREGSYEQYF
TRBJ1-1	TRBV5-1	.	.	TGCGCCAGCAGCCAATCGGACAGATATGAAGCTTTCTTT	CASSQSDRYEAFF
TRBJ2-1	TRBV7-3	TRBD2	few	TGTGCCAGCAGCTTATCGGCTAGCGGGTCGGATGAGCAGTTCTTC	CASSLSASGSDEQFF
TRBJ2-1	TRBV6-4	.	.	TGTGCCAGCAGTGACTCGAAACTGGAAGGTTCCTACAATGAGCAGTTCTTC	CASSDSKLEGSYNEQFF
TRBJ2-2	TRBV6-2/TRBV6-3	.	few	TGTGCCAGCAGCTACCCCCTCGCGGCCGGGGAGCTGTTTTTT	CASSYPLAAGELFF